These 28 T cell receptor beta chains were sequenced from one sample in a study of T cells in Graves' hyperthyroidism and ophthalmopathy. Researchers took RNA transcripts and amplified the TCR beta CDR3 regions from them. The HTBI primer set was used in a first-round RT-PCR of the TCR CDR3. One entry per CDR3 protein, called by TCRdb with MiXCR from the multiplex PCR reads. This table holds fewer than 550,000 distinct CDR3 sequences, roughly 25% found once. Sequenced: blood. Receptor source: a woman aged 25 to 39 with Graves' ophthalmopathy.

This clonotype has at least ten counts. The rearrangement joins TRBV20-1 to TRBJ1-3, with D tentatively TRBD1 (6 bases). The CDR3 contains 13 residues. Looked up from germline, CDR1 is DFQATT and CDR2 is SNEGSKA (reference sequence). Trimming took off 6 bases at V and 2 bases at J, with 11 bases between the two ends. The CDR3 here is CSARGGAGNTIYF. The CDR3, as DNA: TGCAGTGCCCGAGGGGGGGCTGGAAACACCATATATTTT.

This clonotype occurred many times. The chain links TRBV11-2 to TRBJ2-2, with 8 bases matching TRBD2. CDR3 length: 17 amino acids. With 1 base clipped from V and 6 bases from J, the junction kept 10 bases outside the gene matches. Germline V gene data show CDR1 as SGHAT and CDR2 as FQNNGV. The chain's CDR3 is CASSLVGRPGLAGELFF. The CDR3 DNA sequence: TGTGCCAGCAGCTTAGTGGGGCGACCGGGACTAGCCGGGGAGCTGTTTTTT. The whole variable domain, remainder taken from reference TRBV11-2 and TRBJ2-2, is EAGVAQSPRYKIIEKRQSVAFWCNPISGHATLYWYQQILGQGPKLLIQFQNNGVVDDSQLPKDRFSAERLKGVDSTLKIQPAKLEDSAVYLCASSLVGRPGLAGELFFGEGSRLTVL.

The V call is TRBV2, the J call TRBJ2-5, with 7 bases matching TRBD1. The CDR3 sequence is 14 residues long. V shed 8 bases and J 5 bases; nucleotides not matched to a gene: 11. The germline CDR1 and CDR2 sequences are SNHLY and FYNNEI. In nucleotides, the CDR3 is TGTGCCAGCGGCGACAGGGTACTAGATGAGACCCAGTACTTC. It is translated as CASGDRVLDETQYF.

The sample holds many counts of this clonotype. The chain recombines TRBV6-5 with TRBJ2-7; D is undetermined. This CDR3 spans 15 amino acids. From germline, CDR1 is MNHEY and CDR2 SVGAGI. Between the trimmed V and J ends, which lost 10 bases and 3 bases, there was a span of 22 bases. The CDR3: CATYDHRSISYEQYF. CDR3 nucleotides: TGTGCCACATACGACCACCGATCTATCAGCTACGAGCAGTACTTC.

This clonotype has ten or more counts. This chain joins TRBV12-3 or TRBV12-4 and TRBJ2-6; the D is unclear. Trimming removed 3 bases at V and 1 base at J, with 4 bases between. This CDR3 is 14 amino acids long. Written as DNA, the CDR3 is TGTGCCAGCAGTTTGATTTCTGGGGCCAACGTCCTGACTTTC. Translation gives CASSLISGANVLTF.

This clonotype was detected many times. This chain connects TRBV10-1 to TRBJ1-2; D uncertain. Germline V gene data show CDR1 as WNHNN and CDR2 as SYGVQD (reference sequence). Trimming removed 3 bases at V and 4 bases at J, with 15 bases between. The CDR3 covers 15 residues. DNA of the CDR3: TGCGCCAGCAGTGACTCACACCGCTCCGGCTATGGCTACACCTTC. Its translation is CASSDSHRSGYGYTF.

This clonotype was seen more than once but under ten times. The chain carries TRBV28 and TRBJ2-7, with a tentative D call TRBD2 (6 bases). From germline, CDR1 is MDHEN and CDR2 SYDVKM. V gave up 3 bases and J gave up 0 bases, with 12 bases separating them. This CDR3 spans 15 amino acids. This CDR3 is CASSFAGLSSYEQYF. The CDR3 nucleotides read TGTGCCAGCAGTTTCGCGGGACTTAGCTCCTACGAGCAGTACTTC. The whole variable domain, filled in from reference TRBV28 and TRBJ2-7, reads DVKVTQSSRYLVKRTGEKVFLECVQDMDHENMFWYRQDPGLGLRLIYFSYDVKMKEKGDIPEGYSVSREKKERFSLILESASTNQTSMYLCASSFAGLSSYEQYFGPGTRLTVT.

The chain combines TRBV13 with TRBJ1-1; D is unresolved. The CDR3 runs to 12 residues. Trimming removed 10 bases from V and 2 bases from J, with 11 bases in between. CDR1 is PRHDT, CDR2 FYEKMQ, per germline (reference sequence). CDR3 region: CATGDGNTEAFF. The CDR3 DNA follows: TGTGCCACCGGAGACGGAAACACTGAAGCTTTCTTT. The entire variable domain, with the rest obtained from reference TRBV13 and TRBJ1-1, is as follows: AAGVIQSPRHLIKEKRETATLKCYPIPRHDTVYWYQQGPGQDPQFLISFYEKMQSDKGSIPDRFSAQQFSDYHSELNMSSLELGDSALYFCATGDGNTEAFFGQGTRLTVV.

This clonotype has at least ten counts. The gene calls are TRBV20-1 and TRBJ2-7; D call uncertain. V was cut by 1 base and J by 4 bases, with 11 bases left in between. This CDR3 contains 13 residues. Germline values: CDR1 DFQATT, CDR2 SNEGSKA (reference sequence). Here the CDR3 reads CSARVLGLYEQYF. The CDR3 DNA follows: TGCAGTGCTAGAGTGCTAGGGCTATACGAGCAGTACTTC.

This clonotype showed up many times. The genes are TRBV7-9 and TRBJ1-2; 7 bases are a match to TRBD1. In germline, CDR1 is SEHNR, CDR2 FQNEAQ (reference sequence). V was clipped by 0 bases and J by 7 bases; unmatched bases: 5. This CDR3 contains 14 residues. CDR3 sequence (DNA): TGTGCCAGCAGCTTAGCGGAGGGGGCCTTTGGCTACACCTTC. Amino acids: CASSLAEGAFGYTF.

This chain uses TRBV27 with TRBJ2-5, with 8 nucleotides matching TRBD1. V gave up 3 bases and J gave up 5 bases; unmatched junction bases: 8. The CDR3 consists of 15 residues. The germline gives CDR1 MNHEY, CDR2 SMNVEV (reference sequence). CDR3 residues: CASSLSGTGWETQYF. Written as DNA, the CDR3 is TGTGCCAGCAGTTTGTCTGGGACAGGTTGGGAGACCCAGTACTTC.

J is TRBJ1-2 and V is TRBV11-1, with 11 bases identical to TRBD1. V was clipped by 5 bases and J by 5 bases; unmatched bases: 10. CDR1 and CDR2 (germline): SGHAT, FQDESV (reference sequence). The CDR3 sequence is 16 residues long. CDR3 coding DNA: TGTGCCAGCAGCCGACCTCGGGGACAGGGGGATTATGGCTACACCTTC. Protein: CASSRPRGQGDYGYTF.

In this sample, this clonotype turned up a few times. This sequence joins TRBV7-9 and TRBJ1-5; D unresolved. This CDR3 region has 15 residues. Trimming pared 3 bases from V and 2 bases from J, leaving 11 bases between. Germline CDR1 and CDR2: SEHNR and FQNEAQ (reference sequence). CDR3 coding DNA: TGTGCCAGCAGCTTTGAACATCGTGGCAATCAGCCCCAGCATTTT. It yields the protein CASSFEHRGNQPQHF.

At least ten counts were recorded for this clonotype. The chain joins TRBV12-3 or TRBV12-4 to TRBJ2-5; 16 nucleotides match TRBD2. This CDR3 has 17 residues. V shed 7 bases, J shed 4 bases, and the junction held 9 bases outside the gene matches. This CDR3 reads CASTGTSGGASPETQYF. Here the CDR3 DNA reads TGTGCCAGCACAGGGACTAGCGGGGGGGCCAGCCCAGAGACCCAGTACTTC.

This clonotype was counted ten times or more. The rearrangement links TRBV7-9 to TRBJ2-7; D is possibly TRBD1 (6 bases). V was trimmed by 0 bases and J by 6 bases, leaving 9 bases between them. CDR3 length: 13 amino acids. Germline CDR1 SEHNR, CDR2 FQNEAQ (reference sequence). CDR3 protein: CASSLAPGAEQYF. In DNA form, the CDR3 reads TGTGCCAGCAGCTTAGCGCCAGGGGCCGAGCAGTACTTC.

Only a few counts were recorded for this clonotype. V is TRBV6-1 and J is TRBJ1-5; 9 nucleotides align to TRBD1. This CDR3 region has 14 residues. Germline V lookup: CDR1 MNHNS, CDR2 SASEGT. Losses at the gene ends were 5 bases for V and 7 bases for J; bases not matched to a gene: 6. The CDR3: CASSMDRGLQPQHF. The CDR3, as DNA: TGTGCCAGCAGTATGGACAGGGGTCTACAGCCCCAGCATTTT.

This chain links TRBV7-9 with TRBJ1-5, with D maybe TRBD1 (6 bases). This CDR3 is built from 13 residues. Trimming pared 9 bases from V and 0 bases from J, leaving 9 bases between. Germline CDR1 reads SEHNR; CDR2 reads FQNEAQ (reference sequence). In DNA form, the CDR3 reads TGTGCCAGTCAGGGGTATAGCAATCAGCCCCAGCATTTT. This gives the protein CASQGYSNQPQHF.

V and J are TRBV6-5 and TRBJ2-3; no reliable D call. Trimming cost V 4 bases and J 4 bases, with 12 bases left between them. Germline V gene sequence: CDR1 MNHEY, CDR2 SVGAGI. This CDR3 comprises 14 residues. CDR3: CASSSLPGSDTQYF. The CDR3 DNA is TGTGCCAGCAGTTCCCTGCCAGGTTCAGATACGCAGTATTTT.

Ten or more counts support this clonotype. This chain connects TRBV19 to TRBJ1-1; D possibly corresponds to TRBD1 (5 bases). This CDR3 region has 14 residues. Germline CDR1 and CDR2: LNHDA and SQIVND (reference sequence). Trimming removed 6 bases from V and 4 bases from J, with 15 bases in between. Here the CDR3 DNA reads TGTGCCAGTAGCCCCGTCCTCGACAGCACTGAAGCTTTCTTT. This translates into CASSPVLDSTEAFF.

This clonotype has ten or more counts. The rearrangement joins TRBV28 to TRBJ2-7, with 9 bases identical to TRBD2. Germline trimming cut 5 bases from V and 2 bases from J; bases unmatched to any gene: 10. Germline V gene lookup returns CDR1 MDHEN and CDR2 SYDVKM. The CDR3 contains 16 residues. CDR3 protein: CASSDPAGGTTYEQYF. CDR3 sequence (DNA): TGTGCCAGCAGTGATCCAGCGGGGGGCACAACCTACGAGCAGTACTTC.

V and J are TRBV20-1 and TRBJ1-1, with 8 positions matching TRBD1. V shed 2 bases and J 4 bases; nucleotides not matched to a gene: 15. Germline V lookup: CDR1 DFQATT, CDR2 SNEGSKA (reference sequence). CDR3 length: 17 amino acids. The CDR3 here is CSARLGQGGSWATEAFF. DNA for the CDR3: TGCAGTGCTAGACTAGGACAGGGAGGATCTTGGGCCACTGAAGCTTTCTTT.

This clonotype was recorded a few times. For the CDR3, the DNA is TGTGCCAGCAAGGGAGACAGGAATAATTCACCCCTCCACTTT. This encodes CASKGDRNNSPLHF. The chain recombines TRBV6-1 with TRBJ1-6, with D maybe TRBD1 (6 bases). There are 14 residues in the CDR3. Germline V gene lookup returns CDR1 MNHNS and CDR2 SASEGT. Trimming cost V 7 bases and J 5 bases, with 12 bases left between them.

This clonotype has at least ten counts. CDR3 DNA: TGTGCCTGCACCAGGGGGATGAACACTGAAGCTTTCTTT. It encodes CACTRGMNTEAFF. The chain uses TRBV6-2 or TRBV6-3 and TRBJ1-1; 7 bases line up with TRBD1. J lost 0 bases, V lost 11 bases, and 6 bases had no gene match. Germline CDR1 is MNHEY and CDR2 is SVGEGT. CDR3 length equals 13 residues.

Ten or more counts support this clonotype. V is TRBV7-6 and J is TRBJ2-2; 11 bases fit TRBD2. CDR3 length: 15 residues. The V segment lost 4 bases and the J segment 5 bases; nucleotides outside the gene matches: 3. From germline, CDR1 is SGHVS and CDR2 FNYEAQ. The CDR3: CASSSSGGLTGELFF. For the CDR3, the DNA is TGTGCCAGCAGCTCTAGCGGGGGGCTAACCGGGGAGCTGTTTTTT.

The gene calls are TRBV7-2 and TRBJ1-1; D might be TRBD1 (5 bases). The V end lost 5 bases, the J end lost 4 bases, and 17 bases lay between the germline ends. The CDR3 length is 15 residues. Germline values: CDR1 SGHTA, CDR2 FQGNSA. The CDR3 DNA is TGTGCCAGCAGCCTAACGGTAGGGAGGGGCACTGAAGCTTTCTTT. Protein product: CASSLTVGRGTEAFF.

The chain combines TRBV9 with TRBJ2-7; a possible D gene is TRBD1 (6 bases). Trimming pared 0 bases from V and 3 bases from J, leaving 10 bases between. Germline CDR1 and CDR2: SGDLS and YYNGEE. The CDR3 sequence is 14 residues long. CDR3 in amino acids: CASSVGGPIYEQYF. The CDR3 DNA sequence: TGTGCCAGCAGCGTAGGGGGGCCCATCTACGAGCAGTACTTC.

This clonotype was seen a handful of times. The chain couples TRBV7-9 to TRBJ1-1; TRBD1 matches at 9 bases. Germline V gives CDR1 SEHNR, CDR2 FQNEAQ (reference sequence). CDR3 size: 11 residues. Trimming removed 11 bases from V and 11 bases from J; junction bases left unmatched: 9. CDR3 loop: CAGDRGMEAFF. The DNA for the CDR3 is TGTGCCGGCGACAGGGGGATGGAGGCTTTCTTT.

This clonotype was counted ten times or more. The rearrangement uses TRBV7-8 and TRBJ2-7; 7 bases are shared with TRBD1. V shed 5 bases, J shed 6 bases, and the junction held 4 bases outside the gene matches. The CDR3 runs 12 residues. The germline CDR1 and CDR2 sequences are SGHVS and FQNEAQ. CDR3 region: CASSEQGSEQYF. For the CDR3, the DNA is TGTGCCAGCAGCGAACAGGGGAGCGAGCAGTACTTC.